This TCR beta chain was profiled in a study of T-cell reconstitution after alpha-beta-depleted transplantation in children. Study results and limitations: Newly generated T cells supplied most T-cell counts and diversity one year post-transplant.

This CDR3 contains 14 residues. The germline V gene has CDR1 SGHTA and CDR2 FQGNSA. Trimming left V 7 bases short and J 4 bases short, with 13 bases between. This clonotype has only a few counts. Its antigen is still unknown. Unique molecular identifiers were incorporated when the TCRbeta library was constructed. TCRdb re-called the PCR reads through MiXCR, storing one row per CDR3 protein. The sample carries about 210,000 distinct CDR3 sequences, roughly 18% recorded once. The chain has TRBV7-2 and TRBJ1-4; D unresolved. This sample comprised PBMCs, mostly from graft donor cells, obtained 360 days after TCRalphabeta/CD19-depleted stem cell transplant. The TCR was taken from a male patient between 2 and 10 years old who had a stem cell transplant for acute lymphoblastic leukemia, so the T cells may come from the graft donor. CDR3 bases: TGTGCCAGCAAGGACGGCATTATTAATGAAAAACTGTTTTTT. Translation: CASKDGIINEKLFF.